This T cell receptor (beta chain) was captured in a study of cytomegalovirus exposure and HLA in healthy donors. Germline CDR1 SEHNR, CDR2 FQNEAQ (reference sequence). The CDR3 has 14 residues. The ends lost 4 bases at V and 2 bases at J; junction bases unmatched: 3. 60 Vbeta and 13 Jbeta primers were used in PCR. Sequencing used immunoSEQ multiplex PCR; TCRdb keeps in-frame clones, though not all of them. This sample has approximately 140,000 clones, with just under 80% found just once. This receptor was identified in a man aged 25-45 years in good health and CMV-seronegative. The sequenced material came from PBMCs. The gene calls are TRBV7-9 and TRBJ2-3; 7 bases align to TRBD2. The CDR3: CASSYGTTTDTQYF. In nucleotides, the CDR3 is TGTGCCAGCAGCTACGGGACTACCACAGATACGCAGTATTTT. Full variable domain (outside the CDR3, taken from reference TRBV7-9 and TRBJ2-3): DTGVSQNPRHKITKRGQNVTFRCDPISEHNRLYWYRQTLGQGPEFLTYFQNEAQLEKSRLLSDRFSAERPKGSFSTLEIQRTEQGDSAMYLCASSYGTTTDTQYFGPGTRLTVL.